This section outlines one TCR beta chain sequence together with its context. This entry comes from a study of T cell repertoires in cytomegalovirus infection. V dropped 4 bases and J dropped 4; count of bases not matched to a gene: 4. The CDR3 runs 12 residues. Germline assignment: CDR1 SQVTM and CDR2 ANQGSEA. TCRdb reanalysed the reads using MiXCR and keeps one entry per CDR3 protein. The data hold about 310,000 distinct CDR3 sequences, with about 9.1% observed a single time. Specimen: PBMCs. The chain carries TRBV29-1 and TRBJ2-7; 7 bases are shared with TRBD2. The receptor was isolated from a human donor in good health (CMV status not recorded). Some clones in this sample may be carry-over from other donors' samples. The CDR3 is CSVGGGNYEQYF. The CDR3 coding sequence is TGCAGCGTTGGGGGAGGGAATTACGAGCAGTACTTC.